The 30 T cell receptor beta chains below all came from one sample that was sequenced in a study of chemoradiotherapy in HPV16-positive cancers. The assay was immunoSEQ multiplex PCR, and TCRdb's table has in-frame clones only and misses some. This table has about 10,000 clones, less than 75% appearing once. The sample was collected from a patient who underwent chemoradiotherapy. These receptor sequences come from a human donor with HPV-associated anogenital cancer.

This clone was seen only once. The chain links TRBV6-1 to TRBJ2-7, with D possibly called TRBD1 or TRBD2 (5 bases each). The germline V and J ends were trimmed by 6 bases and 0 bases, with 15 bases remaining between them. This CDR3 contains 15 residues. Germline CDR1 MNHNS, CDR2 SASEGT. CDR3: CASRVGTADSYEQYF. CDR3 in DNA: TGTGCCAGCAGGGTGGGGACCGCCGACTCCTACGAGCAGTACTTC.

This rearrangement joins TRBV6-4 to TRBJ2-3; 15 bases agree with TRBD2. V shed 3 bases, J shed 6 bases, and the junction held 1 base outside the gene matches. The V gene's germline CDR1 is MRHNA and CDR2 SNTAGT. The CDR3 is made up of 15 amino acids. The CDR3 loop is CASSDGTSGGDTQYF. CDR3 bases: TGTGCCAGCAGTGATGGGACTAGCGGGGGGGATACGCAGTATTTT.

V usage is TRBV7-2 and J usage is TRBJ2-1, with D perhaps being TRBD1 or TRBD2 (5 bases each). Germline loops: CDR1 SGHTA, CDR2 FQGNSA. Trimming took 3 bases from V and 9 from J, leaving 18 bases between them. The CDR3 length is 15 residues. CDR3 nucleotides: TGTGCCAGCAGCTTGGTGGGGGTCACTGCGGTTGAGCAGTTCTTC. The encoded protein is CASSLVGVTAVEQFF. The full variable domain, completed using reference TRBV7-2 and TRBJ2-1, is GAGVSQSPSNKVTEKGKDVELRCDPISGHTALYWYRQSLGQGLEFLIYFQGNSAPDKSGLPSDRFSAERTGGSVSTLTIQRTQQEDSAVYLCASSLVGVTAVEQFFGPGTRLTVL.

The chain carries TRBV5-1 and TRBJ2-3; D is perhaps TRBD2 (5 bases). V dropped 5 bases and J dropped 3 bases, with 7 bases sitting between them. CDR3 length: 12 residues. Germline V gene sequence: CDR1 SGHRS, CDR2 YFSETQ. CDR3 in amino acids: CASSGGTDTQYF. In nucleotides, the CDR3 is TGCGCCAGCAGTGGCGGGACAGATACGCAGTATTTT.

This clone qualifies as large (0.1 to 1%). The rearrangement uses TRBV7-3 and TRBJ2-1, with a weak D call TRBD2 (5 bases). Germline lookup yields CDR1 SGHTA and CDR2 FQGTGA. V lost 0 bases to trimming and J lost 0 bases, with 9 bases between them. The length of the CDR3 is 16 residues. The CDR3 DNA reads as TGTGCCAGCAGCTTAACGGTGGGGAGCTCCTACAATGAGCAGTTCTTC. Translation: CASSLTVGSSYNEQFF.

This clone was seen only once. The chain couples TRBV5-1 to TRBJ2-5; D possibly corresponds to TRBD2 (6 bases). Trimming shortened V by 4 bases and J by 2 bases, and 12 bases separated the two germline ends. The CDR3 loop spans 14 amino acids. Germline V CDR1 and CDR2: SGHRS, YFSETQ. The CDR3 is CASSPGSLQETQYF. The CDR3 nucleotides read TGCGCCAGCAGCCCCGGGAGTTTACAAGAGACCCAGTACTTC.

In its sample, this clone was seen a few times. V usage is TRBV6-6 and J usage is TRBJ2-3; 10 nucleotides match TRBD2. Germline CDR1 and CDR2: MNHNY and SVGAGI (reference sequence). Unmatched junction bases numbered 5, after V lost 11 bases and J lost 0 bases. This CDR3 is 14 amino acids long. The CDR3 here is CAASGGASTDTQYF. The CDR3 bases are TGTGCCGCAAGCGGGGGGGCCAGCACAGATACGCAGTATTTT.

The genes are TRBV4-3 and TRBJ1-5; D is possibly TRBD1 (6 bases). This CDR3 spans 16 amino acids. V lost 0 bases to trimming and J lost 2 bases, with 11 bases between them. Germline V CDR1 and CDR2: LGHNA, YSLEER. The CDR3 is CASSQDGGRGNQPQHF. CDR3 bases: TGCGCCAGCAGCCAAGATGGGGGCCGCGGCAATCAGCCCCAGCATTTT.

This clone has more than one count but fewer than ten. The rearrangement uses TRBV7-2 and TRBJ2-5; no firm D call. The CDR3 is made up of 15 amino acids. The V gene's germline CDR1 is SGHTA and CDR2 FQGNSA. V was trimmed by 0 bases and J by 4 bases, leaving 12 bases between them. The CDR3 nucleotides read TGTGCCAGCAGCTTAGCGGGGATGAGTGGAGAGACCCAGTACTTC. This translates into CASSLAGMSGETQYF.

The CDR3 is CASSLTSGGYTDTQYF. Here the CDR3 DNA reads TGTGCCAGCAGTCTGACTAGCGGGGGATACACAGATACGCAGTATTTT. The rearrangement joins TRBV28 to TRBJ2-3, with 12 bases matching TRBD2. From germline, CDR1 is MDHEN and CDR2 SYDVKM. The CDR3 length is 16 residues. Trimming at V came to 5 bases and at J to 2 bases, leaving 5 bases not matched to a gene. Full variable domain (remainder filled in from reference TRBV28 and TRBJ2-3): DVKVTQSSRYLVKRTGEKVFLECVQDMDHENMFWYRQDPGLGLRLIYFSYDVKMKEKGDIPEGYSVSREKKERFSLILESASTNQTSMYLCASSLTSGGYTDTQYFGPGTRLTVL.

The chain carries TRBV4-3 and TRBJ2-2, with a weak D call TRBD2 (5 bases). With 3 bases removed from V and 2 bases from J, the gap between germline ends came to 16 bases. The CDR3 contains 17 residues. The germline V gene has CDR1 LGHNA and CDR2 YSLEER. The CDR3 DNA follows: TGCGCCAGCAGCCACGTCGCCGGGATTGGCAACACCGGGGAGCTGTTTTTT. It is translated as CASSHVAGIGNTGELFF.

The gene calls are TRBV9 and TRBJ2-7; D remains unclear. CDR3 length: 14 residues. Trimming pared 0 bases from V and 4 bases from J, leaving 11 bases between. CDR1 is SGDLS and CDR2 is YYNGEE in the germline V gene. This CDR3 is CASSVDVGLYEQYF. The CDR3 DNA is TGTGCCAGCAGCGTAGACGTAGGGTTATACGAGCAGTACTTC.

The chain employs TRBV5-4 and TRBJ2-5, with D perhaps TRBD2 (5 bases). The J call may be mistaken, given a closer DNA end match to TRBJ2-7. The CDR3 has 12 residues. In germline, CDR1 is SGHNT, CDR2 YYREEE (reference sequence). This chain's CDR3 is CAGSTDAYEQYF. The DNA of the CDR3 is TGTGCCGGGAGCACCGACGCCTACGAGCAGTACTTC.

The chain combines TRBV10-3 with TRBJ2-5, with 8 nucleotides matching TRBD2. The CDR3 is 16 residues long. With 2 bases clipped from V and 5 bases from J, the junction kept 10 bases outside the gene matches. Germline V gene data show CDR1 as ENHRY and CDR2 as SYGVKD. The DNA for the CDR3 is TGTGCCATCAGTGAGCCCCCTTTAGCGGGGTCGGAGACCCAGTACTTC. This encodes CAISEPPLAGSETQYF.

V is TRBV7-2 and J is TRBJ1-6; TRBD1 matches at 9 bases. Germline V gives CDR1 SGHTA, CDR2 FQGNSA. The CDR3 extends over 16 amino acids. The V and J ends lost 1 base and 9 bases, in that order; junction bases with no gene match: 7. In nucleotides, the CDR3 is TGTGCCAGCAGCTTAGAGGGGACAGGGCTCGGTTCACCCCTCCACTTT. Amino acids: CASSLEGTGLGSPLHF.

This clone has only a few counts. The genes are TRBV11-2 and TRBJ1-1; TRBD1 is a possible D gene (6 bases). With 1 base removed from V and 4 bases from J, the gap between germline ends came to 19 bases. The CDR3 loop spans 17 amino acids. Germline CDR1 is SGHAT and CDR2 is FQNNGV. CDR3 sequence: CASSLGVQGRKGTEAFF. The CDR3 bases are TGTGCCAGCAGCTTAGGGGTCCAGGGGAGGAAAGGCACTGAAGCTTTCTTT.

This CDR3 is CASRASGNQPQHF. The CDR3 nucleotides are TGTGCCAGTCGGGCCTCTGGGAATCAGCCCCAGCATTTT. The rearrangement links TRBV19 to TRBJ1-5; no firm D call. Trimming shortened V by 8 bases and J by 4 bases, and 12 bases separated the two germline ends. The CDR3 runs to 13 residues. Germline CDR1 LNHDA, CDR2 SQIVND (reference sequence).

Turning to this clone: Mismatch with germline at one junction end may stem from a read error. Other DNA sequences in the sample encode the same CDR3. The CDR3 DNA reads as TGTGCCAGCAGCTTGGCCGAAGGAGCCTATGAGCAGTACTTC. It is translated as CASSLAEGAYEQYF. This rearrangement joins TRBV5-4 to TRBJ2-7; D ambiguous. The germline V gene encodes CDR1 SGHNT and CDR2 YYREEE (reference sequence). The CDR3 runs to 14 residues. The whole variable domain, filled in from reference TRBV5-4 and TRBJ2-7, reads ETGVTQSPTHLIKTRGQQVTLRCSSQSGHNTVSWYQQALGQGPQFIFQYYREEENGRGNFPPRFSGLQFPNYSSELNVNALELDDSALYLCASSLAEGAYEQYFGPGTRLTVT.

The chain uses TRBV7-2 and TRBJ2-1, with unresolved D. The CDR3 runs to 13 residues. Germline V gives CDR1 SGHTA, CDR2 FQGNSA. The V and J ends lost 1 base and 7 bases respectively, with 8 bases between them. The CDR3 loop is CASSLEARNEQFF. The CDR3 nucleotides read TGTGCCAGCAGCTTAGAGGCGAGGAATGAGCAGTTCTTC.

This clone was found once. The CDR3 protein is CASSFHRQRGGLSTDTQYF. CDR3 sequence (DNA): TGTGCCAGCAGTTTTCATCGCCAGCGGGGGGGCCTTAGTACAGATACGCAGTATTTT. This sequence joins TRBV21-1 and TRBJ2-3; the table's D call, TRBD2, was not checked against the DNA. TRBV21-1 represents a pseudogene. There are 19 residues in the CDR3.

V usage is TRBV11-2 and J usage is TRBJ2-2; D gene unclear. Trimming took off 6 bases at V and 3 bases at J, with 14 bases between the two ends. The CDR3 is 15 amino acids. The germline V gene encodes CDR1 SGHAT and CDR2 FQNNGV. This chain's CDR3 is CASSLLRQHTGELFF. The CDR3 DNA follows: TGTGCCAGCAGTTTACTCCGGCAGCACACCGGGGAGCTGTTTTTT.

CDR3 loop: CASIGQGVEGYTF. In DNA form, the CDR3 reads TGTGCCAGTATTGGACAGGGGGTAGAAGGCTACACCTTC. The genes are TRBV19 and TRBJ1-2, with 10 bases identical to TRBD1. Germline assignment: CDR1 LNHDA and CDR2 SQIVND (reference sequence). The V gene end was trimmed by 7 bases and the J gene end by 8 bases; junction bases not matched to a gene: 7. This CDR3 contains 13 residues.

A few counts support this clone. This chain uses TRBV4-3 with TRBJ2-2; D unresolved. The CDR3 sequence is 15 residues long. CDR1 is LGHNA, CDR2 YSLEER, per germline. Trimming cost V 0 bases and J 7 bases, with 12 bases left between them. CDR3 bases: TGCGCCAGCAGCCAAGATATCCCGGTCTTCGGGGAGCTGTTTTTT. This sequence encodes CASSQDIPVFGELFF.

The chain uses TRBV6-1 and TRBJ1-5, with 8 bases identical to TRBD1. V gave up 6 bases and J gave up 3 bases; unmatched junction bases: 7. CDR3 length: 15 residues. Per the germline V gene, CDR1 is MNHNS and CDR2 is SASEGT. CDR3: CASRGDRSHNQPQHF. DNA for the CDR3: TGTGCCAGCAGGGGGGACAGGTCCCACAATCAGCCCCAGCATTTT.

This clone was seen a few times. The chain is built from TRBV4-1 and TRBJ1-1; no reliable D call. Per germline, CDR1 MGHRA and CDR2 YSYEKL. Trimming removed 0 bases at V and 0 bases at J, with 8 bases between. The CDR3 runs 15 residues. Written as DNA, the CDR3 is TGCGCCAGCAGCCAAGAGGGAGCTATGAACACTGAAGCTTTCTTT. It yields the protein CASSQEGAMNTEAFF.

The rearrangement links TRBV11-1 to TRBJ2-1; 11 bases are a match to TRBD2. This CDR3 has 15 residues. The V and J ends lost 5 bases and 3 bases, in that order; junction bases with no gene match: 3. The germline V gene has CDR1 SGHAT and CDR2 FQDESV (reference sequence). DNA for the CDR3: TGTGCCAGCAGCCTCCTAGCGGGGGGCTACAATGAGCAGTTCTTC. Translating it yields CASSLLAGGYNEQFF.

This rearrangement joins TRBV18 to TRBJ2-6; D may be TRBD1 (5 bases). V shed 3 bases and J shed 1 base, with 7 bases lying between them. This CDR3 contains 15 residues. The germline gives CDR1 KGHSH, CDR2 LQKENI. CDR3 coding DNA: TGTGCCAGCTCACCCCAGGGATCTGGGGCCAACGTCCTGACTTTC. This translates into CASSPQGSGANVLTF.

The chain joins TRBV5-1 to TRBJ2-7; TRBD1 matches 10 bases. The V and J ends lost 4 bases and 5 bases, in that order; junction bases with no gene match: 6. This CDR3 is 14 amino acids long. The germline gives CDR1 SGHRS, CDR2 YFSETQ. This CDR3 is CASSHRQGADEQYF. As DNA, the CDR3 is TGCGCCAGCAGCCACAGACAGGGGGCGGACGAGCAGTACTTC.

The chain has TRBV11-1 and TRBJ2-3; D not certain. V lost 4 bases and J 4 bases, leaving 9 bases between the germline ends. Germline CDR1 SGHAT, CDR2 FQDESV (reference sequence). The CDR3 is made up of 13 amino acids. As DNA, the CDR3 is TGTGCCAGCAGCTCCGAGAGACCAGATACGCAGTATTTT. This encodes CASSSERPDTQYF.

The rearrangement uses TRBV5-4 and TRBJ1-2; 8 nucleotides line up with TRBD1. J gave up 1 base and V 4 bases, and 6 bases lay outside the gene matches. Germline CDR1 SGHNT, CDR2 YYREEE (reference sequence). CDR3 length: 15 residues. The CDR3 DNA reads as TGTGCCAGCAGCCGGGACAGGACGAATAACTATGGCTACACCTTC. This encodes CASSRDRTNNYGYTF.